The 9 T cell receptor beta chains given below trace back to one sample, sequenced in a study of T cell responses to AZD1222 COVID-19 vaccine. Using immunoSEQ multiplex PCR, the repertoire was profiled, and TCRdb retains in-frame clones only, with some absent. The sample holds 200,000 or so clones, 85% to 95% seen once. The sequences come from peripheral blood, collected on day 0 of MenACWY control vaccination. The origin of the receptors is an adult in good health.

This chain's CDR3 is CASSLGAEYGYTF. CDR3 DNA: TGTGCCAGCAGTCTAGGCGCAGAGTATGGCTACACCTTC. The chain combines TRBV7-8 with TRBJ1-2; no definite D call. V dropped 6 bases and J dropped 5 bases, with 13 bases sitting between them. Germline CDR1 reads SGHVS; CDR2 reads FQNEAQ. This CDR3 has 13 amino acids. Full variable domain (outside the CDR3, taken from reference TRBV7-8 and TRBJ1-2): GAGVSQSPRYKVAKRGQDVALRCDPISGHVSLFWYQQALGQGPEFLTYFQNEAQLDKSGLPSDRFFAERPEGSVSTLKIQRTQQEDSAVYLCASSLGAEYGYTFGSGTRLTVV.

The rearrangement uses TRBV15 and TRBJ1-2, with D uncertain. The germline V gene has CDR1 LNHNV and CDR2 YYDKDF (reference sequence). CDR3 length equals 13 residues. Between the trimmed V and J ends, which lost 4 bases and 3 bases, there was a span of 9 bases. The DNA for the CDR3 is TGTGCCACCAGCAACGGACCGTACTATGGCTACACCTTC. As protein: CATSNGPYYGYTF.

The chain uses TRBV30 and TRBJ1-1; TRBD1 might be the D (6 bases). This CDR3 is built from 14 residues. Germline V gene data show CDR1 as GTSNPN and CDR2 as SVGIG (reference sequence). With 7 bases removed from V and 5 bases from J, the gap between germline ends came to 20 bases. The CDR3 coding sequence is TGTGCCTCCGGGGCCCGGGGGCGCGTGACTGAAGCTTTCTTT. This translates into CASGARGRVTEAFF.

The chain joins TRBV13 to TRBJ1-3; no clear D gene. The CDR3 loop spans 15 amino acids. V gave up 6 bases and J gave up 0 bases, with 12 bases separating them. Germline V gene lookup returns CDR1 PRHDT and CDR2 FYEKMQ (reference sequence). The CDR3 nucleotides read TGTGCCAGCAGGCAACTCCGGGGCTCTGGAAACACCATATATTTT. Residues: CASRQLRGSGNTIYF.

This clone showed up just a few times. The chain uses TRBV19 and TRBJ1-5, with TRBD1 matching over 9 bases. This CDR3 is 16 amino acids long. Germline V gives CDR1 LNHDA, CDR2 SQIVND (reference sequence). After removal of 7 bases from V and 6 bases from J, the junction contained 13 bases not matched to a gene. This CDR3 reads CASTPTEDRGIQPQHF. The CDR3 nucleotides read TGTGCCAGTACCCCCACTGAAGACAGGGGGATTCAGCCCCAGCATTTT.

The chain combines TRBV5-6 with TRBJ2-1, with TRBD1 matching 7 bases. The CDR3 sequence is 14 residues long. Trimming cost V 5 bases and J 8 bases; bases outside gene matches: 10. Germline loops: CDR1 SGHDT, CDR2 YYEEEE. CDR3 nucleotides: TGTGCCAGCAGACTCAGAGGGGGCAGCGATGAGCAGTTCTTC. Protein sequence: CASRLRGGSDEQFF.

This chain links TRBV28 with TRBJ1-5; D not resolved. The ends were cut back, 5 bases at V and 9 bases at J, with 8 bases in the middle. Germline CDR1 MDHEN, CDR2 SYDVKM. CDR3 length: 11 residues. Here the CDR3 reads CASSAIGPQHF. Written as DNA, the CDR3 is TGTGCCAGCAGTGCAATAGGGCCCCAGCATTTT.

The chain joins TRBV3-1 (or the pseudogene TRBV3-2) to TRBJ2-7, with 8 bases identical to TRBD2. Germline lookup yields CDR1 LGHDT and CDR2 YNNKEL (reference sequence). This CDR3 is built from 15 residues. The trim removed 1 base at V and 2 bases at J, leaving 4 bases unmatched. CDR3 residues: CASSQAPGLAYEQYF. The DNA of the CDR3 is TGTGCCAGCAGCCAAGCCCCGGGACTAGCCTACGAGCAGTACTTC.

The rearrangement uses TRBV11-2 and TRBJ2-5, with D unclear. The CDR3 sequence is 11 residues long. Germline V CDR1 and CDR2: SGHAT, FQNNGV. Trimming stripped 3 bases from V and 5 bases from J, with 4 bases between. The CDR3 nucleotides are TGTGCCAGCAGCTTGTGGGAGACCCAGTACTTC. Translated, it gives CASSLWETQYF.